Below are 10 T cell receptor beta chains sequenced from a single sample in a study of blood T cell repertoires in COVID-19. Repertoires were generated with immunoSEQ multiplex PCR, while TCRdb's copy carries only in-frame clones and drops some. The table includes just over 300,000 clones, around 86% detected once. The source material was PBMCs or T cells enriched from blood (not recorded which). The origin of the receptors is a young man who had recovered from COVID-19.

This clone was seen only a few times. The sample holds other DNA sequences that translate to the same CDR3. The chain links TRBV7-9 to TRBJ1-2; no definite D call. This CDR3 is built from 15 residues. Germline lookup yields CDR1 SEHNR and CDR2 FQNEAQ (reference sequence). Trimming took 1 base from V and 1 from J, leaving 10 bases between them. CDR3 in amino acids: CASSLGQNDNYGYTF. The CDR3 DNA is TGTGCCAGCAGCTTAGGGCAGAATGATAACTATGGCTACACCTTC. The variable domain in full, with the rest retrieved from reference TRBV7-9 and TRBJ1-2, is DTGVSQNPRHKITKRGQNVTFRCDPISEHNRLYWYRQTLGQGPEFLTYFQNEAQLEKSRLLSDRFSAERPKGSFSTLEIQRTEQGDSAMYLCASSLGQNDNYGYTFGSGTRLTVV.

CDR3 amino acids: CATSDPTVPGGQPQHF. The CDR3 DNA follows: TGTGCCACCAGTGATCCCACGGTCCCCGGAGGTCAGCCCCAGCATTTT. The V gene is TRBV24-1, the J gene TRBJ1-5; D call uncertain. Trimming took 3 bases from V and 6 from J, leaving 17 bases between them. CDR3 length: 16 amino acids. From germline, CDR1 is KGHDR and CDR2 SFDVKD.

The J gene is TRBJ1-5, the V gene TRBV28; 7 positions agree with TRBD1. The CDR3 totals 18 residues. Per germline, CDR1 MDHEN and CDR2 SYDVKM. With 5 bases clipped from V and 0 bases from J, the junction kept 13 bases outside the gene matches. The CDR3 nucleotides read TGTGCCAGCAGTGCGCCGCTGGACTGGGACAGTAGCAATCAGCCCCAGCATTTT. Its protein is CASSAPLDWDSSNQPQHF.

The CDR3 DNA sequence: TGCGCCAGCACGCTAGCGGGCATCGTGGGAGAGACCCAGTACTTC. This codes for CASTLAGIVGETQYF. This rearrangement joins TRBV5-1 to TRBJ2-5, with TRBD2 matching over 8 bases. The CDR3 contains 15 residues. V shed 6 bases and J 4 bases; nucleotides not matched to a gene: 11. From germline, CDR1 is SGHRS and CDR2 YFSETQ.

The chain couples TRBV5-1 to TRBJ1-3; no definite D call. Germline V gives CDR1 SGHRS, CDR2 YFSETQ. The CDR3 contains 15 residues. Trimming pared 1 base from V and 1 base from J, leaving 9 bases between. CDR3 region: CASSLMAVSGNTIYF. DNA of the CDR3: TGCGCCAGCAGCTTGATGGCAGTTTCTGGAAACACCATATATTTT.

The chain uses TRBV11-1 and TRBJ1-4; the D gene is possibly TRBD1 (5 bases). CDR3 length: 15 amino acids. V was shortened by 2 bases and J by 4 bases, with 11 bases between the two germline ends. CDR1 and CDR2 from the germline V gene are SGHAT and FQDESV (reference sequence). CDR3 bases: TGTGCCAGCAGCTTACGTGGACACCGTAATGAAAAACTGTTTTTT. It is translated as CASSLRGHRNEKLFF. Filled out from reference TRBV11-1 and TRBJ1-4, the complete variable domain reads EAEVAQSPRYKITEKSQAVAFWCDPISGHATLYWYRQILGQGPELLVQFQDESVVDDSQLPKDRFSAERLKGVDSTLKIQPAELGDSAMYLCASSLRGHRNEKLFFGSGTQLSVL.

The chain employs TRBV5-1 and TRBJ2-7, with 8 bases fitting TRBD2. The germline CDR1 and CDR2 sequences are SGHRS and YFSETQ. The V segment lost 5 bases and the J segment 4 bases; nucleotides outside the gene matches: 11. The CDR3 consists of 15 residues. CDR3 coding DNA: TGCGCCAGCAGACTAGCGGCGAAATCTTTGTACGAGCAGTACTTC. Protein sequence: CASRLAAKSLYEQYF. Supplemented by reference TRBV5-1 and TRBJ2-7, the full variable domain reads KAGVTQTPRYLIKTRGQQVTLSCSPISGHRSVSWYQQTPGQGLQFLFEYFSETQRNKGNFPGRFSGRQFSNSRSEMNVSTLELGDSALYLCASRLAAKSLYEQYFGPGTRLTVT.

V gene TRBV7-9 combines with J gene TRBJ1-1; tentative D call: TRBD1 (5 bases). CDR1 SEHNR and CDR2 FQNEAQ come from the germline V gene (reference sequence). The V and J ends lost 11 bases and 0 bases respectively, with 13 bases between them. CDR3 length equals 13 residues. The chain's CDR3 is CASQTDMNTEAFF. In DNA, the CDR3 is TGTGCCTCCCAGACAGATATGAACACTGAAGCTTTCTTT.

This clone turned up a few times. This chain links TRBV19 with TRBJ1-3; D is ambiguous. This CDR3 is 13 amino acids long. Trimming shortened V by 0 bases and J by 7 bases, and 7 bases separated the two germline ends. Looked up from germline, CDR1 is LNHDA and CDR2 is SQIVND (reference sequence). This chain's CDR3 is CASSIDAGNTIYF. The CDR3, as DNA: TGTGCCAGTAGTATAGATGCGGGGAACACCATATATTTT. Based on the CDR3 plus reference TRBV19 and TRBJ1-3, the full variable domain is DGGITQSPKYLFRKEGQNVTLSCEQNLNHDAMYWYRQDPGQGLRLIYYSQIVNDFQKGDIAEGYSVSREKKESFPLTVTSAQKNPTAFYLCASSIDAGNTIYFGEGSWLTVV.

This clone has just one count. The chain couples TRBV6-5 to TRBJ1-4; no clear D gene. Germline lookup yields CDR1 MNHEY and CDR2 SVGAGI. V dropped 7 bases and J dropped 4 bases, with 7 bases sitting between them. The CDR3 length is 12 residues. CDR3 region: CASTAFNEKLFF. The CDR3 coding sequence is TGTGCCAGCACCGCGTTTAATGAAAAACTGTTTTTT.